Shown below are 8 T cell receptor beta chains from a single sample sequenced in a study of technical replicates of blood from several donors. Only in-frame clones appear in the TCRdb table, and some are missing; sequencing was by immunoSEQ multiplex PCR. The data contain about 6,900 clones, 90% to 97% of them singletons. The sample was PBMCs. The receptors shown here come from a human donor in good health.

The CDR3 loop reads CASTPNPSWTGANGYTF. CDR3 in DNA: TGTGCCAGCACCCCAAATCCATCCTGGACAGGGGCCAATGGCTACACCTTC. The chain is built from TRBV7-9 and TRBJ1-2; 9 positions match TRBD1. From germline, CDR1 is SEHNR and CDR2 FQNEAQ (reference sequence). With 7 bases clipped from V and 6 bases from J, the junction kept 18 bases outside the gene matches. The CDR3 has 17 residues.

CDR3 protein: CASSLTGPEPQHF. The CDR3 coding sequence is TGCGCCAGCAGTTTGACAGGCCCGGAGCCCCAGCATTTT. The chain has TRBV4-1 and TRBJ1-5; TRBD1 might be the D (6 bases). CDR3 length: 13 amino acids. V was trimmed by 6 bases and J by 8 bases, leaving 14 bases between them. Germline V gene data show CDR1 as MGHRA and CDR2 as YSYEKL.

The CDR3 DNA reads TGTGCCAGCAGCTTGCGAGGGGGTCGGCCCCAGCATTTT. Its translation is CASSLRGGRPQHF. V usage is TRBV5-8 and J usage is TRBJ1-5; TRBD1 might be the D (6 bases). There are 13 residues in the CDR3. Trimming shortened V by 1 base and J by 9 bases, and 11 bases separated the two germline ends. Germline V gene sequence: CDR1 SGHTS, CDR2 YDEGEE.

The chain has TRBV19 and TRBJ1-4; no reliable D call. CDR3 length: 16 amino acids. Looked up from germline, CDR1 is LNHDA and CDR2 is SQIVND (reference sequence). Trimming removed 1 base at V and 7 bases at J, with 16 bases between. CDR3 loop: CASSIALTSTGEKLFF. Written as DNA, the CDR3 is TGTGCCAGTAGTATAGCTCTCACTAGCACGGGTGAAAAACTGTTTTTT. The full variable domain, with the rest looked up from reference TRBV19 and TRBJ1-4, is DGGITQSPKYLFRKEGQNVTLSCEQNLNHDAMYWYRQDPGQGLRLIYYSQIVNDFQKGDIAEGYSVSREKKESFPLTVTSAQKNPTAFYLCASSIALTSTGEKLFFGSGTQLSVL.

The chain joins TRBV9 to TRBJ1-4, with 8 bases aligning to TRBD1. V was clipped by 2 bases and J by 6 bases; unmatched bases: 6. Germline CDR1 reads SGDLS; CDR2 reads YYNGEE. This CDR3 is built from 15 residues. The CDR3: CASSVHGQGDEKLFF. CDR3 nucleotides: TGTGCCAGCAGCGTCCACGGACAGGGTGATGAAAAACTGTTTTTT.

V is TRBV30 and J is TRBJ1-1, with D tentatively TRBD1 (6 bases). The germline V gene encodes CDR1 GTSNPN and CDR2 SVGIG (reference sequence). The V end lost 3 bases, the J end lost 1 base, and 15 bases lay between the germline ends. This CDR3 is built from 15 residues. For the CDR3, the DNA is TGTGCCTGGAGGTGGACGAGAGGGGGGAACACTGAAGCTTTCTTT. Translated, it gives CAWRWTRGGNTEAFF.

CDR3 nucleotide sequence: TGTGCCAGCAGTTCTGGGACAGGGGGCGCGGAGACCCAGTACTTC. Translating gives CASSSGTGGAETQYF. The chain couples TRBV28 to TRBJ2-5; TRBD1 aligns across 12 bases. Germline values: CDR1 MDHEN, CDR2 SYDVKM. Trimming removed 4 bases from V and 5 bases from J; junction bases left unmatched: 5. CDR3 size: 15 residues.

The J gene is TRBJ2-2, the V gene TRBV7-3, with 7 positions matching TRBD1. The CDR3 covers 15 residues. Germline CDR1 and CDR2: SGHTA and FQGTGA. Germline trimming cut 6 bases from V and 7 bases from J; bases unmatched to any gene: 11. CDR3 bases: TGTGCCAGCAGACCACGAGGGGGCGAGGGCGGGGAGCTGTTTTTT. This translates into CASRPRGGEGGELFF.